This is a list of T cell receptor beta chains from one sample in a study of blood T cell repertoires in COVID-19. Assay: immunoSEQ multiplex PCR; the TCRdb copy retains only in-frame clones and omits some. The table has approximately 300,000 clones, approximately 90% seen once; the top ten hold approximately 4.2%. The sample was peripheral blood. The origin of the receptors is a man aged 35 to 55 with acute or convalescent COVID-19. Each CDR3 is given with its conserved first and last residue. Fields, in order: CDR3 DNA, CDR3 protein, D gene, clone size, J gene, V gene. D genes are given only for firm matches. The listing skips clone size in some rows; elsewhere it reads once, few, many or a size class.

TGTGCCTGGAGTCCAGGGCGAGATAATTCACCCCTCCACTTT CAWSPGRDNSPLHF NA NA TRBJ1-6 TRBV30
TGTGCCAGTAGTATAGTCGGGCAGGGGTCGGTGAAACTGTTTTTT CASSIVGQGSVKLFF NA NA TRBJ1-4 TRBV19
TGTGCCAGCAGCACGTACCTGACAGGGTTTGCCTACGAGCAGTACTTC CASSTYLTGFAYEQYF TRBD1 NA TRBJ2-7 TRBV5-4
TGTGCCAGCAGCTTAGAGGGCAGGATGAACACTGAAGCTTTCTTT CASSLEGRMNTEAFF NA NA TRBJ1-1 TRBV11-2
TGCGCCAGCAGACAACCCCGGGGGGCCGGGGTCGATGAGCAGTTCTTC CASRQPRGAGVDEQFF NA NA TRBJ2-1 TRBV4-1
TGTGCCAGCAGCGCCGGAGGGGGACTAGCGGGCTACGAGCAGTACTTC CASSAGGGLAGYEQYF TRBD2 NA TRBJ2-7 TRBV9
TGTGCCAGCAGCTTAGAGAGGACAGGGCTGACTTTCTTT CASSLERTGLTFF TRBD1 NA TRBJ1-1 TRBV7-9
TGTGCCAGTAGTATAGATGGGGGACTAGCGGGGCAAGATGAGCAGTTCTTC CASSIDGGLAGQDEQFF TRBD2 NA TRBJ2-1 TRBV19
TGTGCCAGCAGCTTGGGATTACCGGGATATTCTGGAAACACCATATATTTT CASSLGLPGYSGNTIYF NA NA TRBJ1-3 TRBV5-4
TGTGCCAGCAGTGAGAGACAGATCCGCAATCAGCCCCAGCATTTT CASSERQIRNQPQHF NA NA TRBJ1-5 TRBV6-1
TGTGCCAGTAGTACAGGGGGCGCGAGGAATGAGCAGTTCTTC CASSTGGARNEQFF TRBD1 few TRBJ2-1 TRBV19
TGTGCCACCAGCAGAGATAGGAGCGGGGGCCATCTTACACAAGATACGCAGTATTTT CATSRDRSGGHLTQDTQYF TRBD2 NA TRBJ2-3 TRBV15
TGTGCCAGAAGCTACACCGGGGATCCTGATGAAAAACTGTTTTTT CARSYTGDPDEKLFF NA NA TRBJ1-4 TRBV5-3
TGTGCCAGTAGCTCCCTTCGTGGGGGGGCAAGTGGCTACACCTTC CASSSLRGGASGYTF NA NA TRBJ1-2 TRBV19
TGCGCCAGCAGGCAGGGGGATGAAAAACTGTTTTTT CASRQGDEKLFF TRBD1 NA TRBJ1-4 TRBV10-2
TGTGCCAGCAGCCAAGATGGGACAGGGGGCAGTGAAAAACTGTTTTTT CASSQDGTGGSEKLFF TRBD1 NA TRBJ1-4 TRBV4-2
TGTGCCAGCAGCTGGTACAGGGGAGGAGGAAACACCATATATTTT CASSWYRGGGNTIYF TRBD1 NA TRBJ1-3 TRBV5-6
TGCGCCAGCAGCTTAGGGAGGGCTCGGAACACCGGGGAGCTGTTTTTT CASSLGRARNTGELFF TRBD2 few TRBJ2-2 TRBV4-1
TGTGCCAGCAGCCAAGACGCCAGGAACAATCAGCCCCAGCATTTT CASSQDARNNQPQHF NA NA TRBJ1-5 TRBV3-1/TRBV3-2
TGTGCCAGCAGCCCCTATCCCCAGGGGTACGAGCAGTACTTC CASSPYPQGYEQYF NA once TRBJ2-7 TRBV4-2
TGTGCCAGCAGCAGCGGGGACAGGACAAATTCACCCCTCCACTTT CASSSGDRTNSPLHF TRBD1 NA TRBJ1-6 TRBV5-5
TGTGCCAGCAGCGTAGGGACAGGGGCCTACACCGGGGAGCTGTTTTTT CASSVGTGAYTGELFF TRBD1 NA TRBJ2-2 TRBV9
TGCGCCAGCAGTGATGGGGACAGGGAGCTGTTTTTT CASSDGDRELFF NA NA TRBJ2-2 TRBV10-1
TGTGCCAGCAGTTTACGAGGGGGCCTAAATCAGCCCCAGCATTTT CASSLRGGLNQPQHF TRBD1 NA TRBJ1-5 TRBV2
TGTGCCAGCAGCTTTGACAGCCCCTATGGCTACACCTTC CASSFDSPYGYTF NA NA TRBJ1-2 TRBV7-9
TGTGCCAGCAGTGAGGGGGGATCCGGAAACACCATATATTTT CASSEGGSGNTIYF NA NA TRBJ1-3 TRBV6-4
TGTGCCAGCAGCTCTTGGGGGGGGGCGCAGGGCTACACCTTC CASSSWGGAQGYTF NA NA TRBJ1-2 TRBV7-2
TGCGCCAGCAGCCAAGGTAAAAACCCGCGGGGCACTGAAGCTTTCTTT CASSQGKNPRGTEAFF NA NA TRBJ1-1 TRBV4-1
TGCAGTTCACAGGGGCTCGACGAGCAGTACTTC CSSQGLDEQYF TRBD1 NA TRBJ2-7 TRBV20-1
TGTGCCATCAGTGAGGGGGACCCTTCGGGGGGCGAGCAGTACTTC CAISEGDPSGGEQYF TRBD2 NA TRBJ2-7 TRBV10-3
TGTGCCAGCAGGCCACAGGGGGCTGACTATGGCTACACCTTC CASRPQGADYGYTF TRBD1 once TRBJ1-2 TRBV3-1/TRBV3-2
TGCGCCAGCAGTCAAACCTCGGGGGTCACAGATACGCAGTATTTT CASSQTSGVTDTQYF NA once TRBJ2-3 TRBV23-1
TGTGCCAGCAGCTTGGATCTTGGACAGGTTAACACTGAAGCTTTCTTT CASSLDLGQVNTEAFF TRBD1 NA TRBJ1-1 TRBV5-6
TGTGCCAGTAGTATTGGGGGCATGCCTGAAGCTTTCTTT CASSIGGMPEAFF NA NA TRBJ1-1 TRBV19
TGTGCCAGCAGCTTGGGGGTTTGGAGCTCTGGAAACACCATATATTTT CASSLGVWSSGNTIYF NA once TRBJ1-3 TRBV5-5
TGCAGCGTCCAACAGGGGGCGCGCGACGAGCAGTACTTC CSVQQGARDEQYF TRBD1 NA TRBJ2-7 TRBV29-1
TGTGCCAGCAGCTTCCGTTGGACTAGCGGGGGGGGCGAGCAGTACTTC CASSFRWTSGGGEQYF TRBD2 NA TRBJ2-7 TRBV7-2
TGCGCCAGCAGCGTTACCGGGACAGGGTCGTTCTACGAGCAGTACTTC CASSVTGTGSFYEQYF TRBD1 NA TRBJ2-7 TRBV5-1
TGTGCCAGTAGTATAGTCCCCAGGGCTGGCTACACCTTC CASSIVPRAGYTF NA NA TRBJ1-2 TRBV19
TGTGCCAGCAGCTTTTCTCCGGGACAGGGGGATGAAAAACTGTTTTTT CASSFSPGQGDEKLFF TRBD1 NA TRBJ1-4 TRBV11-2
TGTGCCAGCAGCCCCTCAGGGGGCCGAACTAACTATGGCTACACCTTC CASSPSGGRTNYGYTF TRBD1 NA TRBJ1-2 TRBV7-6
TGTGCCAGCCGGAGTGAGCAGTTCTTC CASRSEQFF NA NA TRBJ2-1 TRBV27